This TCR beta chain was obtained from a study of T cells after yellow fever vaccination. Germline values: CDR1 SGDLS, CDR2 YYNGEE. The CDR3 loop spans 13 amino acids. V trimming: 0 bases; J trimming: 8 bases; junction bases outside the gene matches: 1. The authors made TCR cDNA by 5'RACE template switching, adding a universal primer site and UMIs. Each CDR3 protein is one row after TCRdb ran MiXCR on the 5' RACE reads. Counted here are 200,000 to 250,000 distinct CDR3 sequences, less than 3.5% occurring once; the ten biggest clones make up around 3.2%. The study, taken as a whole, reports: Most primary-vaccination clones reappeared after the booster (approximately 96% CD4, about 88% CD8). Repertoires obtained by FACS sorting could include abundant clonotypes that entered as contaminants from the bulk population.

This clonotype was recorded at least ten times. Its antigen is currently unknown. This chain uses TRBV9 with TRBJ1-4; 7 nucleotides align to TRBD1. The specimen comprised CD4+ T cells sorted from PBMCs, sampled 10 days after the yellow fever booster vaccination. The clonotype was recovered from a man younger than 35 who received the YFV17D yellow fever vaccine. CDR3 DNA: TGTGCCAGCAGCGTAGACAGGGGAGAAAAACTGTTTTTT. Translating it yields CASSVDRGEKLFF. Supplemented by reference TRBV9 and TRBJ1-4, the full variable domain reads DSGVTQTPKHLITATGQRVTLRCSPRSGDLSVYWYQQSLDQGLQFLIQYYNGEERAKGNILERFSAQQFPDLHSELNLSSLELGDSALYFCASSVDRGEKLFFGSGTQLSVL.